What follows are 9 T cell receptor beta chains derived from one specimen sequenced in a study of cytomegalovirus exposure and HLA in healthy donors. Both 60 Vbeta primers and 13 Jbeta primers went into the PCR. TCRdb keeps only in-frame clones here, not all; method: immunoSEQ multiplex PCR. Here the sample spans 55,000 to 75,000 clones, around 62% being singletons. Specimen: PBMCs. Source of these receptors: a young man in good health and CMV-seronegative.

The chain couples TRBV6-5 to TRBJ2-4, with 8 nucleotides matching TRBD2. Germline V CDR1 and CDR2: MNHEY, SVGAGI. V was clipped by 0 bases and J by 0 bases; unmatched bases: 1. The CDR3 covers 16 residues. In DNA form, the CDR3 reads TGTGCCAGCAGTTACTCCGGGGGGGTAGCCAAAAACATTCAGTACTTC. Its protein is CASSYSGGVAKNIQYF.

The chain is built from TRBV6-1 and TRBJ2-5, with a possible D match to TRBD2 (6 bases). The V gene lost 6 bases and the J gene lost 0 bases, with 14 bases spanning the gap. The length of the CDR3 is 15 residues. Per germline, CDR1 MNHNS and CDR2 SASEGT. In DNA, the CDR3 is TGTGCCAGCAGAGCCTATGGGACTTACCAAGAGACCCAGTACTTC. Amino acids: CASRAYGTYQETQYF.

The genes are TRBV2 and TRBJ1-1, with 8 nucleotides matching TRBD1. This CDR3 is 10 amino acids long. CDR1 and CDR2 (germline): SNHLY, FYNNEI. V shed 11 bases and J 8 bases; nucleotides not matched to a gene: 4. CDR3 in amino acids: CAEYRGEAFF. The CDR3 DNA reads TGTGCCGAGTACAGGGGGGAAGCTTTCTTT.

This clone has a handful of counts. The rearrangement joins TRBV7-6 to TRBJ2-5; D may be TRBD2 (5 bases). With 5 bases removed from V and 5 bases from J, the gap between germline ends came to 12 bases. Per the germline V gene, CDR1 is SGHVS and CDR2 is FNYEAQ. The CDR3 covers 13 residues. CDR3 DNA: TGTGCCAGCAGCGCAAACAGAGGGGAGACCCAGTACTTC. This encodes CASSANRGETQYF.

Concerning this clone: At the DNA level, this CDR3 is encoded by other sequences in the same sample as well. The gene calls are TRBV5-1 and TRBJ1-1; possible D gene TRBD1, 6 bases. The CDR3 runs to 12 residues. V was cut by 3 bases and J by 5 bases, with 8 bases left in between. CDR1 is SGHRS, CDR2 YFSETQ, per germline. The CDR3 sequence is CASSSRGTEAFF. CDR3 nucleotides: TGCGCCAGCAGCTCTAGGGGGACTGAAGCTTTCTTT.

This clone was detected only a few times. The V call is TRBV19, the J call TRBJ2-1; D not certain. Trimming pared 2 bases from V and 0 bases from J, leaving 11 bases between. This CDR3 has 16 residues. Germline CDR1 is LNHDA and CDR2 is SQIVND (reference sequence). CDR3 in amino acids: CASSISPLSSYNEQFF. CDR3 in DNA: TGTGCCAGTAGTATATCCCCCTTGAGCTCCTACAATGAGCAGTTCTTC.

V is TRBV7-2 and J is TRBJ1-3; unclear D gene. The CDR3 length is 14 residues. Germline CDR1 is SGHTA and CDR2 is FQGNSA. V lost 5 bases, J lost 8 bases, and 16 bases lay in between. The CDR3, as DNA: TGTGCCAGCAGCCCCGGACCGCGGGGATACACCATATATTTT. Its translation: CASSPGPRGYTIYF.

V usage is TRBV10-3 and J usage is TRBJ1-5; 7 positions agree with TRBD1. The CDR3 extends over 14 amino acids. Germline V lookup: CDR1 ENHRY, CDR2 SYGVKD. Trimming removed 6 bases from V and 1 base from J; junction bases left unmatched: 3. The CDR3 loop reads CAIRGTESNQPQHF. CDR3 coding DNA: TGTGCCATCAGGGGGACAGAAAGCAATCAGCCCCAGCATTTT.

This clone was counted a few times. The rearrangement uses TRBV29-1 and TRBJ2-2; D possibly corresponds to TRBD1 (7 bases). V was cut by 1 base and J by 5 bases, with 11 bases left in between. From germline, CDR1 is SQVTM and CDR2 ANQGSEA. CDR3 length equals 14 residues. CDR3 nucleotides: TGCAGCGTTGAAGTTGCAGGGGGGACCGGGGAGCTGTTTTTT. Protein: CSVEVAGGTGELFF.